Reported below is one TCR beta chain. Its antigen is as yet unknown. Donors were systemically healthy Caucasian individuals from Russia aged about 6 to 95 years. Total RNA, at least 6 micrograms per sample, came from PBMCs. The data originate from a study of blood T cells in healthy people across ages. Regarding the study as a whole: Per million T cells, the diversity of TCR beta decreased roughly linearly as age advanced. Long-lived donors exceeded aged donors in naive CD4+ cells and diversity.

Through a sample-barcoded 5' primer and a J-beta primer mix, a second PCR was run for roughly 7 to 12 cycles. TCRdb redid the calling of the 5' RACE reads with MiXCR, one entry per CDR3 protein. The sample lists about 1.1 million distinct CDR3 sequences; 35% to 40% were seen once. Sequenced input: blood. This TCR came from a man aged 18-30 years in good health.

The CDR3 DNA reads TGTGCCAGCAGCCAAGGGGGCAGTAGTAATGAAAAACTGTTTTTT. Its protein product is CASSQGGSSNEKLFF. The genes are TRBV4-2 and TRBJ1-4, with D maybe TRBD1 (5 bases). The V gene lost 1 base and the J gene lost 4 bases, with 10 bases spanning the gap. The CDR3 runs to 15 residues. The V gene's germline CDR1 is LGHNA and CDR2 YNFKEQ.